Presented here are 24 T cell receptor beta chains from one specimen sequenced in a study of metastatic and nonmetastatic thyroid tumors. Thyroid surgery had not been preceded by any treatment in any patient. From the PCR reads, TCRdb re-called clones with MiXCR. The sample shows approximately 24,000 clones, roughly 23% of them seen only once. The sequenced sample consisted of blood. The receptors stem from a male donor with papillary thyroid cancer or a benign thyroid nodule (not recorded which). Some clones in this sample may be carry-over from other donors' samples.

As to this clone: Possible read error: a much larger clone is one base away. Other DNA sequences within the sample encode an identical CDR3. The chain combines TRBV29-1 with TRBJ2-7; the D gene is possibly TRBD1 (7 bases). V was shortened by 7 bases and J by 4 bases, with 23 bases between the two germline ends. Per germline, CDR1 SQVTM and CDR2 ANQGSEA. The CDR3 loop spans 15 amino acids. In DNA, the CDR3 is TGCAGCGCTCCTCGCCGAGACAGGGAGGTTTACGAGCAGTACTTC. Protein sequence: CSAPRRDREVYEQYF.

The genes are TRBV10-3 and TRBJ2-1; D perhaps matches TRBD2 (7 bases). There are 13 residues in the CDR3. Germline CDR1 is ENHRY and CDR2 is SYGVKD. The V end lost 8 bases, the J end lost 2 bases, and 10 bases lay between the germline ends. CDR3 region: CAILGGAYNEQFF. In nucleotides, the CDR3 is TGTGCCATCCTAGGGGGGGCCTACAATGAGCAGTTCTTC.

The sample holds many counts of this clone. The chain has TRBV5-1 and TRBJ2-7; 9 bases are a match to TRBD2. This CDR3 contains 15 residues. The J segment lost 6 bases and the V segment lost 0 bases, leaving 7 bases of the junction unmatched. Germline lookup yields CDR1 SGHRS and CDR2 YFSETQ. The CDR3 loop reads CASSLAGTSSAEQYF. CDR3 coding DNA: TGCGCCAGCAGCTTGGCCGGGACTAGCTCGGCCGAGCAGTACTTC. Together with reference TRBV5-1 and TRBJ2-7, the CDR3 gives the full variable domain: KAGVTQTPRYLIKTRGQQVTLSCSPISGHRSVSWYQQTPGQGLQFLFEYFSETQRNKGNFPGRFSGRQFSNSRSEMNVSTLELGDSALYLCASSLAGTSSAEQYFGPGTRLTVT.

Details on this clone: A much larger clonotype is one base distant, so this may be a read error. CDR3 in amino acids: CIVRLVSHTQYF. The CDR3 DNA sequence: TGCATCGTTAGACTAGTCAGTCATACGCAGTATTTT. V usage is TRBV29-1 and J usage is TRBJ2-3; perhaps TRBD2 as D (6 bases). Looked up from germline, CDR1 is SQVTM and CDR2 is ANQGSEA. This CDR3 comprises 12 residues.

This clone was seen ten or more times. The chain employs TRBV6-4 and TRBJ2-3; TRBD2 might be the D (6 bases). Per the germline V gene, CDR1 is MRHNA and CDR2 is SNTAGT. The CDR3 totals 15 residues. V was pared by 5 bases and J by 3 bases, with 15 bases between. CDR3 DNA sequence: TGTGCCAGCAGTATGATTAGCGGAGAAACAGATACGCAGTATTTT. Translating gives CASSMISGETDTQYF.

This chain connects TRBV7-3 to TRBJ2-3; D gene ambiguous. CDR1 SGHTA and CDR2 FQGTGA come from the germline V gene. Trimming shortened V by 0 bases and J by 5 bases, and 9 bases separated the two germline ends. This CDR3 is 14 amino acids long. In DNA, the CDR3 is TGTGCCAGCAGCTTAACTGATTTGAAAGATACGCAGTATTTT. This gives the protein CASSLTDLKDTQYF.

This clone was counted ten times or more. The rearrangement joins TRBV12-3 or TRBV12-4 to TRBJ2-3, with D maybe TRBD2 (5 bases). Trimming cost V 3 bases and J 4 bases, with 14 bases left between them. CDR3 size: 15 residues. DNA of the CDR3: TGTGCCAGCAGTTTCAAGCGGCCGCGGCCAGATACGCAGTATTTT. Translated: CASSFKRPRPDTQYF.

This clone was detected ten times or more. The CDR3 region has the DNA TGTGCCTGGAGAGGTACGGGGTCCGGGGAGCTGTTTTTT. The encoded protein is CAWRGTGSGELFF. The chain carries TRBV30 and TRBJ2-2, with D possibly being TRBD2 (5 bases). CDR3 length equals 13 residues. Germline CDR1 is GTSNPN and CDR2 is SVGIG (reference sequence). Trimming left V 3 bases short and J 6 bases short, with 11 bases between.

This clone has ten or more counts. This sequence joins TRBV7-9 and TRBJ1-6; no clear D gene. The CDR3 is made up of 12 amino acids. With 3 bases removed from V and 6 bases from J, the gap between germline ends came to 3 bases. CDR1 SEHNR and CDR2 FQNEAQ come from the germline V gene (reference sequence). The CDR3 spells CASSLVNSPLHF. CDR3 DNA sequence: TGTGCCAGCAGCTTGGTTAATTCACCCCTCCACTTT. The complete variable domain, with remaining parts taken from reference TRBV7-9 and TRBJ1-6, reads DTGVSQNPRHKITKRGQNVTFRCDPISEHNRLYWYRQTLGQGPEFLTYFQNEAQLEKSRLLSDRFSAERPKGSFSTLEIQRTEQGDSAMYLCASSLVNSPLHFGNGTRLTVT.

This clone was detected ten times or more. V usage is TRBV5-1 and J usage is TRBJ2-2; D is uncertain. Per germline, CDR1 SGHRS and CDR2 YFSETQ. V was trimmed by 4 bases and J by 2 bases, leaving 0 bases between them. The CDR3 runs 11 residues. The CDR3 here is CASSNTGELFF. The CDR3 coding sequence is TGCGCCAGCAGCAACACCGGGGAGCTGTTTTTT.

This clone came up a few times. The sample carries other DNA sequences with the same CDR3. This chain joins TRBV7-8 and TRBJ2-7; 15 bases match TRBD2. The CDR3 extends over 18 amino acids. J lost 1 base, V lost 5 bases, and 9 bases had no gene match. In germline, CDR1 is SGHVS, CDR2 FQNEAQ. The DNA for the CDR3 is TGTGCCAGCAGCCCCGGACTAGCGGGAGGGCCTATTTCCTACGAGCAGTACTTC. Protein product: CASSPGLAGGPISYEQYF.

The CDR3 loop is CASSLAGGEQYF. The DNA of the CDR3 is TGTGCCAGCAGTCTGGCGGGAGGGGAGCAGTACTTC. This chain uses TRBV7-9 with TRBJ2-7, with TRBD2 matching over 9 bases. The V gene end was trimmed by 6 bases and the J gene end by 7 bases; junction bases not matched to a gene: 4. The CDR3 loop spans 12 amino acids. The germline gives CDR1 SEHNR, CDR2 FQNEAQ (reference sequence).

This clone was seen repeatedly, ten times or more. The V call is TRBV24-1, the J call TRBJ2-3; TRBD1 matches 9 bases. The ends lost 0 bases at V and 3 bases at J; junction bases unmatched: 6. CDR1 KGHDR and CDR2 SFDVKD come from the germline V gene. There are 17 residues in the CDR3. CDR3: CATSDLPGQGSTDTQYF. The CDR3 DNA sequence: TGTGCCACCAGTGATTTGCCGGGACAGGGTAGTACAGATACGCAGTATTTT.

This clone was detected ten times or more. The chain couples TRBV25-1 to TRBJ1-1; D remains unclear. V lost 3 bases, J lost 2 bases, and 10 bases lay in between. This CDR3 region has 14 residues. Germline CDR1 reads MGHDK; CDR2 reads SYGVNS. In DNA, the CDR3 is TGTGCCAGCAGTGACCCGCCAGAAAACACTGAAGCTTTCTTT. Translating gives CASSDPPENTEAFF.

Worth noting for this clone: This could be a read error, since a much larger clone is one nucleotide away. The chain couples TRBV12-3 or TRBV12-4 to TRBJ2-5; 7 bases are shared with TRBD2. V lost 7 bases and J lost 5; bases outside the gene matches: 19. This CDR3 contains 17 residues. In DNA form, the CDR3 reads TGTGCCAGCATCCCCTCCCCGGGGCTAGCGGTGCGGGAGACCCAGTACTTC. This encodes CASIPSPGLAVRETQYF.

The V and J genes are TRBV5-1 and TRBJ1-2; D uncertain. Germline CDR1 SGHRS, CDR2 YFSETQ. There are 14 residues in the CDR3. V lost 5 bases and J lost 0, with 11 bases in between. The CDR3 is CASRKDEANYGYTF. DNA for the CDR3: TGCGCCAGCAGAAAGGACGAAGCTAACTATGGCTACACCTTC.

As for this clone: Mismatch with germline at one junction end may stem from a read error. The chain joins TRBV12-3 or TRBV12-4 to TRBJ1-1; TRBD1 might be the D (6 bases). The CDR3 spans 14 residues. The CDR3 bases are TGTGCCAGCAGTTTGGCAGGGTGGGACACTGAAGCTCTCTTT. Translation: CASSLAGWDTEALF.

In this sample, this clone turned up many times. This chain joins TRBV28 and TRBJ2-7; perhaps D is TRBD1 or TRBD2 (6 bases each). The CDR3 extends over 14 amino acids. Trimming removed 3 bases at V and 4 bases at J, with 13 bases between. CDR1 and CDR2 (germline): MDHEN, SYDVKM. The CDR3 DNA sequence: TGTGCCAGCAGTTTTGTGGGGGGCAAGTACGAGCAGTACTTC. It yields the protein CASSFVGGKYEQYF. The entire variable domain, with the rest obtained from reference TRBV28 and TRBJ2-7, is as follows: DVKVTQSSRYLVKRTGEKVFLECVQDMDHENMFWYRQDPGLGLRLIYFSYDVKMKEKGDIPEGYSVSREKKERFSLILESASTNQTSMYLCASSFVGGKYEQYFGPGTRLTVT.

This clone was counted many times. The chain uses TRBV7-9 and TRBJ2-7; perhaps TRBD1 as D (5 bases). CDR1 and CDR2 (germline): SEHNR, FQNEAQ (reference sequence). This CDR3 region has 15 residues. Trimming removed 3 bases from V and 0 bases from J, with 12 bases in between. The CDR3 loop reads CASSFKGIGSYEQYF. In nucleotides, the CDR3 is TGTGCCAGCAGCTTCAAGGGGATCGGCTCCTACGAGCAGTACTTC.

This clone turned up a few times. This chain joins TRBV5-1 and TRBJ2-5; 7 nucleotides match TRBD1. This CDR3 spans 14 amino acids. The germline CDR1 and CDR2 sequences are SGHRS and YFSETQ. J was trimmed by 3 bases and V by 4 bases; bases with no gene match: 6. DNA of the CDR3: TGCGCCAGCAGCCAAGGACAGGCGGAAGAGACCCAGTACTTC. Its protein is CASSQGQAEETQYF.

This clone showed up many times. The V and J genes are TRBV20-1 and TRBJ1-5, with D perhaps TRBD1 (5 bases). Deletions cut 2 bases from V and 1 base from J, with 21 bases between. Germline CDR1 and CDR2: DFQATT and SNEGSKA (reference sequence). The CDR3 has 18 residues. Here the CDR3 DNA reads TGCAGTGCTAGACCGAAGGGGTCGACTTTTATGAGCAATCAGCCCCAGCATTTT. Residues: CSARPKGSTFMSNQPQHF.

The rearrangement uses TRBV18 and TRBJ1-3, with D perhaps TRBD1 (5 bases). The CDR3 extends over 16 amino acids. Trimming left V 4 bases short and J 4 bases short, with 17 bases between. Germline CDR1 and CDR2: KGHSH and LQKENI. The CDR3 region is CASSHPNRDVGNTIYF. Here the CDR3 DNA reads TGTGCCAGCTCACACCCCAACCGGGACGTAGGAAACACCATATATTTT. Together with reference TRBV18 and TRBJ1-3, the CDR3 gives the full variable domain: NAGVMQNPRHLVRRRGQEARLRCSPMKGHSHVYWYRQLPEEGLKFMVYLQKENIIDESGMPKERFSAEFPKEGPSILRIQQVVRGDSAAYFCASSHPNRDVGNTIYFGEGSWLTVV.

This clone was found a few times. J is TRBJ1-2 and V is TRBV5-1; tentative D call: TRBD1 (5 bases). The length of the CDR3 is 15 residues. The V gene lost 0 bases and the J gene lost 0 bases, with 9 bases spanning the gap. From germline, CDR1 is SGHRS and CDR2 YFSETQ. The CDR3: CASSLDSTANYGYTF. CDR3 nucleotides: TGCGCCAGCAGCTTGGATTCGACAGCTAACTATGGCTACACCTTC. The full variable domain, its missing parts supplied by reference TRBV5-1 and TRBJ1-2, is KAGVTQTPRYLIKTRGQQVTLSCSPISGHRSVSWYQQTPGQGLQFLFEYFSETQRNKGNFPGRFSGRQFSNSRSEMNVSTLELGDSALYLCASSLDSTANYGYTFGSGTRLTVV.

This clone was counted at least ten times. The chain carries TRBV6-1 and TRBJ1-1; TRBD1 might be the D (5 bases). V was clipped by 7 bases and J by 1 base, with 13 bases between them. The CDR3 length is 14 residues. Germline V CDR1 and CDR2: MNHNS, SASEGT. The CDR3 DNA sequence: TGTGCCAGCATCCTAGGTGGGGGGAACACTGAAGCTTTCTTT. Protein: CASILGGGNTEAFF.